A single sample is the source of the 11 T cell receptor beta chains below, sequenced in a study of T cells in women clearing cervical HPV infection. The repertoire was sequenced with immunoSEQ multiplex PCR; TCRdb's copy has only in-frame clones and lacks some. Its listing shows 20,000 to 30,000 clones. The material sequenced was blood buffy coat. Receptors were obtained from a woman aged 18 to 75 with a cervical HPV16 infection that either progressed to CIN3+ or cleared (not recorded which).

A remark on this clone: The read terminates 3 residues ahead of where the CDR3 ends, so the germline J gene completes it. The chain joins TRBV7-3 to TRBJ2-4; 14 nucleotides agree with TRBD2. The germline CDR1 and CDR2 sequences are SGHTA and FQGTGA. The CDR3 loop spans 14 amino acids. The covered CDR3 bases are TGTGCCAGCAGTGATAGACTAGCGGGGGGGCCT. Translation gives CASSDRLAGGP. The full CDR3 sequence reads CASSDRLAGGPQYF.

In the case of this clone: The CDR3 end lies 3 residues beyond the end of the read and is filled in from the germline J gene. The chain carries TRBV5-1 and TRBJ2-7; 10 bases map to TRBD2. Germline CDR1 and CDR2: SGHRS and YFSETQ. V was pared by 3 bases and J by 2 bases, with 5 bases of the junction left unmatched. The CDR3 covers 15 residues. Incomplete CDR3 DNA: TGCGCCAGCAGCTCTGGAGCGGGAGGGACCTACGAG. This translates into CASSSGAGGTYE. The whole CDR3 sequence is CASSSGAGGTYEQYF.

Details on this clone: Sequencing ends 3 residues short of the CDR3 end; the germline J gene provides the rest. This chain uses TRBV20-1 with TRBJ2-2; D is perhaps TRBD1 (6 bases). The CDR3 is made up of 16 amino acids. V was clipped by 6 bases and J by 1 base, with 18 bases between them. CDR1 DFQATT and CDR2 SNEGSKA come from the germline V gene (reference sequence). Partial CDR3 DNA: TGCAGTGCGACAGGACTTAGACGGATGAACACCGGGGAG. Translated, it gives CSATGLRRMNTGE. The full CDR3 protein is CSATGLRRMNTGELFF.

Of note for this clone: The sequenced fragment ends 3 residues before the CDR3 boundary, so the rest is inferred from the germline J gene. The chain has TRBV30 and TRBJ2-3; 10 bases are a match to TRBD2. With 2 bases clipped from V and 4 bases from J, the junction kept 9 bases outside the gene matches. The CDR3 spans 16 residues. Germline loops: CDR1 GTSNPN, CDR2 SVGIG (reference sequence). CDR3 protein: CAWSLAGAISADTQYF. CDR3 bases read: TGTGCCTGGAGTCTAGCGGGAGCCATCTCCGCAGATACG.

The CDR3 is CASSFGRGNSPLHF. CDR3 DNA, as far as it was read: TGTGCCAGCAGCTTCGGCAGGGGTAATTCACCC. The genes are TRBV7-3 and TRBJ1-6; a weak D match, TRBD1 (6 bases). Read data end 3 residues before the CDR3 end; the end is taken from the germline J gene. The CDR3 consists of 14 residues. Per the germline V gene, CDR1 is SGHTA and CDR2 is FQGTGA. V was pared by 3 bases and J by 6 bases, with 9 bases between.

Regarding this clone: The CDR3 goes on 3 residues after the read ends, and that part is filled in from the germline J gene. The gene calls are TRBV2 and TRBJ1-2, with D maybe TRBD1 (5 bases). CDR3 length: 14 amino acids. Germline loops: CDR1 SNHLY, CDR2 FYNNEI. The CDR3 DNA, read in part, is TGTGCCAGCATGAGCAGGGCCGATCCAGATACC. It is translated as CASMSRADPDT. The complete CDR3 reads CASMSRADPDTYTF.

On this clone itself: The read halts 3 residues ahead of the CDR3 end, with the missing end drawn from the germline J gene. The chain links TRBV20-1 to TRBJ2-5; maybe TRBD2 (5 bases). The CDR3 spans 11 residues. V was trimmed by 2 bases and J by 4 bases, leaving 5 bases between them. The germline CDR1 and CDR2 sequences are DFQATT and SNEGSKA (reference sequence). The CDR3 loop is CSARRGETQYF. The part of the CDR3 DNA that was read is TGCAGTGCTAGACGGGGAGAGACC.

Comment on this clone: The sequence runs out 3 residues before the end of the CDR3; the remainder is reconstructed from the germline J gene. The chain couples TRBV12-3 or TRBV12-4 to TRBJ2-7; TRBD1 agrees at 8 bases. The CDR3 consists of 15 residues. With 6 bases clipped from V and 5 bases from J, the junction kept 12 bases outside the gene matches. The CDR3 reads CASSQNDRGLNEQYF. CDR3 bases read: TGTGCCAGCAGCCAAAACGACAGGGGACTTAACGAG.

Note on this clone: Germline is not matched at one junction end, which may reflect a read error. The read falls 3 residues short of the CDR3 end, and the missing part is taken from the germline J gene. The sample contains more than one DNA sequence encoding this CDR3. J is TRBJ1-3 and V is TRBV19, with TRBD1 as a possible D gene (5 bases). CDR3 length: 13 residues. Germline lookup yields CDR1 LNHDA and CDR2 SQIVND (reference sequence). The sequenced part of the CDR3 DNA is TGTGCCAGTGGAGGACATGAAGGAAACACA. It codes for CASGGHEGNT. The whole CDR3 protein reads CASGGHEGNTIYF.

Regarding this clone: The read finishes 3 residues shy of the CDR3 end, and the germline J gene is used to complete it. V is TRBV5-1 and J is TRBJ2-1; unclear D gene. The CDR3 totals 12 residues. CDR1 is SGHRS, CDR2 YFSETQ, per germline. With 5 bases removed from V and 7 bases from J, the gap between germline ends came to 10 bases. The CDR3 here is CASSFKGNEQFF. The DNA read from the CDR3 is TGCGCCAGCAGTTTCAAGGGTAATGAG.

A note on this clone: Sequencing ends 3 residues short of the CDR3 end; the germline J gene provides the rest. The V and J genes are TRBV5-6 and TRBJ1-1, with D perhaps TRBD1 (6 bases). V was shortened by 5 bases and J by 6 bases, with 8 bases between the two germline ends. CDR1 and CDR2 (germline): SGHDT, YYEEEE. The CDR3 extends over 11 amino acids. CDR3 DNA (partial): TGTGCCAGCAGTCAGGGGTCTGAA. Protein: CASSQGSE. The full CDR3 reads CASSQGSEAFF.